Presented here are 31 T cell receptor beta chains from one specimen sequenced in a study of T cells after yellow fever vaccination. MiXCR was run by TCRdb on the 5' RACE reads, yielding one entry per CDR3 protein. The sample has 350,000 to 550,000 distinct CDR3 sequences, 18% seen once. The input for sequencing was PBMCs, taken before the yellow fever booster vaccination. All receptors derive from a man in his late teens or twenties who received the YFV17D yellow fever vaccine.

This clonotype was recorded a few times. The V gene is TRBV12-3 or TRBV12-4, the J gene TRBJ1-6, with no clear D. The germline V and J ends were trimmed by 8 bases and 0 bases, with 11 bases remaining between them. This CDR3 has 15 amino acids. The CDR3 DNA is TGTGCCAGCCGTCTTCACAGCTCCTATAATTCACCCCTCCACTTT. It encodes CASRLHSSYNSPLHF.

The CDR3 reads CASSQHQIQPQHF. The CDR3 DNA follows: TGTGCCAGCAGCCAACACCAAATTCAGCCCCAGCATTTT. The chain recombines TRBV3-1 with TRBJ1-5; D remains unclear. Germline CDR1 reads LGHDT; CDR2 reads YNNKEL (reference sequence). V was pared by 2 bases and J by 6 bases, with 8 bases between. The CDR3 extends over 13 amino acids.

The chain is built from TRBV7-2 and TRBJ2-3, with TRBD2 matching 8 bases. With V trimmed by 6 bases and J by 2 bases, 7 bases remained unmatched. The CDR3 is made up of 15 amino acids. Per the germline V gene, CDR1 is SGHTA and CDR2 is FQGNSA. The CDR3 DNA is TGTGCCAGCAGTTACTTAGCGGGGTTCACAGATACGCAGTATTTT. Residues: CASSYLAGFTDTQYF.

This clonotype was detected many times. CDR3 sequence reads: CASRRGGFETQYF. The CDR3 region has the DNA TGTGCCAGCAGGCGGGGGGGCTTTGAGACCCAGTACTTC. The chain carries TRBV6-2 or TRBV6-3 and TRBJ2-5, with 9 bases matching TRBD2. J lost 5 bases, V lost 6 bases, and 4 bases had no gene match. From germline, CDR1 is MNHEY and CDR2 SVGEGT. The CDR3 runs 13 residues.

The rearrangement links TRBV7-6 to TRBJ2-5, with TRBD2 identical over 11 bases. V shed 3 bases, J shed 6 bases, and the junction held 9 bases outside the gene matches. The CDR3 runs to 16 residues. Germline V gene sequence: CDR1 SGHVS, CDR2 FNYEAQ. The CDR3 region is CASSFGVAGGQKTQYF. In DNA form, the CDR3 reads TGTGCCAGCAGCTTTGGAGTAGCGGGGGGGCAAAAGACCCAGTACTTC.

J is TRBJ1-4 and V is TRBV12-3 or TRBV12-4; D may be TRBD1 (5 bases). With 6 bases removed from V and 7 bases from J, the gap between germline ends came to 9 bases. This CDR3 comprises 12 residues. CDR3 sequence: CASRVRGEKLFF. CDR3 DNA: TGTGCCAGCAGAGTAAGGGGTGAAAAACTGTTTTTT.

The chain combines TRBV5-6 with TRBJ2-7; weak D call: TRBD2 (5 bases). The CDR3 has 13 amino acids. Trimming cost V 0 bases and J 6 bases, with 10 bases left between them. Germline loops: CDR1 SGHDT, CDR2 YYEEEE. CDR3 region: CASSLGLRGEQYV. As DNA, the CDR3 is TGTGCCAGCAGCTTGGGGCTTCGGGGCGAGCAGTACGTC.

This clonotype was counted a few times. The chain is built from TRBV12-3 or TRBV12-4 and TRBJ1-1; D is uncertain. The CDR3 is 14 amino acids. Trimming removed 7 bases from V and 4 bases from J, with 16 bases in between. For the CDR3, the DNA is TGTGCCAGCACCCCCGTCAATCGGGGCACTGAAGCTTTCTTT. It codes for CASTPVNRGTEAFF.

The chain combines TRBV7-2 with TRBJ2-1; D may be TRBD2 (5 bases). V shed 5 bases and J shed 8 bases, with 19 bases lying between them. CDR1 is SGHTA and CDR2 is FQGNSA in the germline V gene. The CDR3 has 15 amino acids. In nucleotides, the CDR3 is TGTGCCAGCAGCCTCTACGGGATCCTTTCGGATGAGCAGTTCTTC. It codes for CASSLYGILSDEQFF.

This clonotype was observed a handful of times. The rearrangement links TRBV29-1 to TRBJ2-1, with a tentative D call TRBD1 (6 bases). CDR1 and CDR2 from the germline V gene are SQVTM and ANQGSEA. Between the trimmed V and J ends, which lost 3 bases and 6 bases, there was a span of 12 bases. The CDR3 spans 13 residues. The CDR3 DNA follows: TGCAGCGTTGAGGGTGGGGGCCGCAATGAGCAGTTCTTC. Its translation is CSVEGGGRNEQFF.

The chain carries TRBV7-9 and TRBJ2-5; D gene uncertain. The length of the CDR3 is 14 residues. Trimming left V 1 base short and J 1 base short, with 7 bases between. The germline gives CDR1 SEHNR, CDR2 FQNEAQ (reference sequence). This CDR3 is CASSLVGFQETQYF. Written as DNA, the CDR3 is TGTGCCAGCAGCTTAGTTGGCTTCCAAGAGACCCAGTACTTC.

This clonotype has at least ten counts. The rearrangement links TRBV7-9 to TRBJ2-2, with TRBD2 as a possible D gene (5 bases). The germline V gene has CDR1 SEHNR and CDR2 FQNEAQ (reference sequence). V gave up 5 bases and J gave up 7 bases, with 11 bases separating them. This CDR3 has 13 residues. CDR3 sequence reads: CASSAREYGELFF. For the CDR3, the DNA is TGTGCCAGCAGCGCCCGGGAATACGGGGAGCTGTTTTTT.

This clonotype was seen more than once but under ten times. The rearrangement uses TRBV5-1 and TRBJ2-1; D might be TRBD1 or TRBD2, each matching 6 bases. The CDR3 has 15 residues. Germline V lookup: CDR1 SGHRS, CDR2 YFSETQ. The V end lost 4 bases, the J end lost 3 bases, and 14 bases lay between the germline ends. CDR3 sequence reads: CASSPGAPSYNEQFF. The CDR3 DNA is TGCGCCAGCAGCCCGGGGGCCCCCAGCTACAATGAGCAGTTCTTC.

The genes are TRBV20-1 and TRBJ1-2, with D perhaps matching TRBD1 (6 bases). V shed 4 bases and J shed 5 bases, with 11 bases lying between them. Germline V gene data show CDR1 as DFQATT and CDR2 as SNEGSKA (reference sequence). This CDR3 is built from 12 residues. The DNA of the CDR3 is TGCAGTGCTACAGGGGTAGGATATGGCTACACCTTC. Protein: CSATGVGYGYTF.

The DNA of the CDR3 is TGTGCTAGTGCCTCCGACAGAGGCACTGAAGCTTTCTTT. Amino acid sequence: CASASDRGTEAFF. The chain recombines TRBV12-5 with TRBJ1-1, with D possibly being TRBD1 (5 bases). V was pared by 7 bases and J by 4 bases, with 13 bases between. This CDR3 is 13 amino acids long. The germline gives CDR1 LGHNT, CDR2 FRNRAP.

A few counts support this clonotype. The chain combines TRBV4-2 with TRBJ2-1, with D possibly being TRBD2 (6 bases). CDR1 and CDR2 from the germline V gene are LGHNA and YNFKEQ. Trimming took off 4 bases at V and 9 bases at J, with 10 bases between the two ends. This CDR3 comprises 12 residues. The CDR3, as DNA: TGTGCCAGCAGCCCCGAGGAGGGTGAGCAGTTCTTC. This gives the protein CASSPEEGEQFF.

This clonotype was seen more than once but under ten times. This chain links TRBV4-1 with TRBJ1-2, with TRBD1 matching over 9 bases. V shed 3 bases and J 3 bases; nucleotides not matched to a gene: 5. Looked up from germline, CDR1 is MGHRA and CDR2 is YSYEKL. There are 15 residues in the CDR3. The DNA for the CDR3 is TGCGCCAGCAGCCATGGACAGGGGAAGGACTATGGCTACACCTTC. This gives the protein CASSHGQGKDYGYTF.

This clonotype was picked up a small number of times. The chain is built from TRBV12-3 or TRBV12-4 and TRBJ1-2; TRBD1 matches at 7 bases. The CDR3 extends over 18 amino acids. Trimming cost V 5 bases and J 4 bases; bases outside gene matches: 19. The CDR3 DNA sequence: TGTGCCAGCAGTACTATCTCCGGGACAGACGGGAGGAGCTATGGCTACACCTTC. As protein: CASSTISGTDGRSYGYTF.

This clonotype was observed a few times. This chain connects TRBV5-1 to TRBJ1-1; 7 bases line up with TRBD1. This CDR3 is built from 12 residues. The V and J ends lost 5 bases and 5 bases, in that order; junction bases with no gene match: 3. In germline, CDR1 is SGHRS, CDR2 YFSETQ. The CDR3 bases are TGCGCCAGCAGGGACAGGCGGACTGAAGCTTTCTTT. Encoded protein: CASRDRRTEAFF.

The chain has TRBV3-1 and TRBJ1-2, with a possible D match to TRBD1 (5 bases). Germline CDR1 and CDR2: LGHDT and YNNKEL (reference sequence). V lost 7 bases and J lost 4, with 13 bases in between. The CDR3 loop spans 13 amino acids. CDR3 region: CASKFGAGYGYTF. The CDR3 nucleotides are TGTGCCAGCAAGTTTGGGGCAGGCTATGGCTACACCTTC.

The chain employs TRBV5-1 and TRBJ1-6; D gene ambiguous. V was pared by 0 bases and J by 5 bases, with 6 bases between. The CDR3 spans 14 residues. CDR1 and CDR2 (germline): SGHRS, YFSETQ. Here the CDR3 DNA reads TGCGCCAGCAGCTTGGTAGAAAATAATTCACCCCTCCACTTT. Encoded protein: CASSLVENNSPLHF.

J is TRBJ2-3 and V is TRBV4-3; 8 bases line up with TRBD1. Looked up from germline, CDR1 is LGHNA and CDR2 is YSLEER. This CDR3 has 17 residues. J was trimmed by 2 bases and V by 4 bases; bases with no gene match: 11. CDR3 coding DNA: TGCGCCAGCAGCCCCGAAGAGGGGACAGGACACACAGATACGCAGTATTTT. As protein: CASSPEEGTGHTDTQYF.

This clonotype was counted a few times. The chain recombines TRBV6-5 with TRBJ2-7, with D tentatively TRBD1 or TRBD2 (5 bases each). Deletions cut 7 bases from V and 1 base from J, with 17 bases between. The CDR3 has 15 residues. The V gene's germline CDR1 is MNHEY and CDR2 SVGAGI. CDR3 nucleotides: TGTGCCAGCACGGCCGGCCCGGGGCGTTCCTACGAGCAGTACTTC. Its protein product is CASTAGPGRSYEQYF.

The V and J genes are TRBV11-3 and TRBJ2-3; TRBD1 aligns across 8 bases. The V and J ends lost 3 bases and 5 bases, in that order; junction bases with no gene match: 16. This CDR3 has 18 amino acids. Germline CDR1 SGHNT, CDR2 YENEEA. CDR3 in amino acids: CASSLSGFGQGRGDTQYF. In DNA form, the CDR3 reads TGTGCCAGCAGCTTGTCAGGCTTCGGACAGGGTCGGGGAGATACGCAGTATTTT.

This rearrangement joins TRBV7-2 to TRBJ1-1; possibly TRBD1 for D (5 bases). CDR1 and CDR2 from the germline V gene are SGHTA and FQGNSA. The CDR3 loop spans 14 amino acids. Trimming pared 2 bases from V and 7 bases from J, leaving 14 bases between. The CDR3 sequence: CASSLSRGLNEAFF. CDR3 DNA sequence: TGTGCCAGCAGCTTAAGCCGGGGGTTAAATGAAGCTTTCTTT.

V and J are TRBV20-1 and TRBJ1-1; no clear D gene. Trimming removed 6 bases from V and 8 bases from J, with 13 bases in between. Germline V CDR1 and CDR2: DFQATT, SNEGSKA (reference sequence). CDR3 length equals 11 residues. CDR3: CSAKFGPEAFF. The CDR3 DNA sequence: TGCAGTGCAAAATTTGGACCGGAAGCTTTCTTT.

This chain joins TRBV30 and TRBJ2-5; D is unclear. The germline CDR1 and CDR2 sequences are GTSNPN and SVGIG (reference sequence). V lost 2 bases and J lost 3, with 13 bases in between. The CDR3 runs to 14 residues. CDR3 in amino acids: CAWSRNFEEETQYF. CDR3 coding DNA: TGTGCCTGGAGTAGGAACTTCGAAGAAGAGACCCAGTACTTC.

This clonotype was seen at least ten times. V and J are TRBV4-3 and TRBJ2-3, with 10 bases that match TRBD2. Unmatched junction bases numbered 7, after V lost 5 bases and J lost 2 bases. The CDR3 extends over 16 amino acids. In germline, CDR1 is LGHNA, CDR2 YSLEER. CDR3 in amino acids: CASSIQRGGLTDTQYF. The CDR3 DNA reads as TGCGCCAGCAGCATCCAGCGGGGGGGCCTCACAGATACGCAGTATTTT.

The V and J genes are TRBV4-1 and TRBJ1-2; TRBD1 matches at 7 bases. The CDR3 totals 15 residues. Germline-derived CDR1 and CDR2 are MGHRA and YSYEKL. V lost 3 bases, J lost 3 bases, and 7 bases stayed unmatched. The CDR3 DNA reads TGCGCCAGCAGCCACCCCCAGGGGGTTGACTATGGCTACACCTTC. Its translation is CASSHPQGVDYGYTF.

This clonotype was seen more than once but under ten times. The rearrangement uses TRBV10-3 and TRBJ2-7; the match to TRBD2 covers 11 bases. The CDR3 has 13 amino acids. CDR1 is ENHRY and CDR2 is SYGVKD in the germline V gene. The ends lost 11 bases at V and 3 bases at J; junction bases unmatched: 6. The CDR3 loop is CAATSGENYEQYV. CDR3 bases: TGTGCCGCGACTAGCGGGGAAAACTACGAGCAGTACGTC.

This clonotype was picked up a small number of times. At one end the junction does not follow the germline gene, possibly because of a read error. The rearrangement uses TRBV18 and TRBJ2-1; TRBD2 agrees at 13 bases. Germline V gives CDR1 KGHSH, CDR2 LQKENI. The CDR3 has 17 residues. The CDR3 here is CASSPPGLAGTYNEQFF. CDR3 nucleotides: TGTGCCAGCTCCCCACCGGGACTAGCGGGGACCTACAATGAGCAGTTCTTC.